This T cell receptor beta chain is from a study of T cells after posttransplantation cyclophosphamide (dated by TCRdb to the mid-2010s). Regarding the research as a whole: Using TRB sequencing, the study followed how the T cell repertoire reconstituted after myeloablative bone marrow transplantation in which posttransplantation cyclophosphamide served as GVHD prophylaxis. Antigen receptor sequencing covered samples from approximately 38 PTCy-treated patients and over 15 of their related bone marrow donors. Blood from all 35 or so PTCy patients who had 1-year posttransplant specimens underwent TRB sequencing. TRB sequencing was also done on up to about 3 additional blood samples from 2 to 5.2 years after transplant in 3 patients, and on pretransplant blood from 4 patients. TRA and TRB clonality were tightly correlated in 9 or 10 samples, so subsequent TCR analyses focused on TRB only. Public TRB sequences were compared against a database of over 3,000 sequences linked to responses to pathogens, tumor antigens, self-antigens and alloantigens.

Related bone marrow donors provided peripheral blood samples on the day of marrow donation. Peripheral blood and bone marrow mononuclear cells were isolated by Ficoll-Hypaque density centrifugation and cryopreserved. Paper-wide results and their limitations: Across 40 to 55 patients, TRB clonality was highly associated with recipient CMV seropositivity and CMV reactivation, and diversity in PTCy patients was similar to diversity in CNI/methotrexate controls. The TRB repertoires of T cells infiltrating skin or GI tract showed only limited overlap with the TRB repertoires of T cells in blood. Donor-recipient similarity was low at 1-2 months but rose over the first year, and later blood repertoires were often dominated by donor CD8+ memory clones.

This clone was picked up many times. The specificity of this receptor is unknown. Base qualities are not recorded, but no much larger clone differs from it by a single base. Genomic DNA was used for TRB sequencing, which was performed with the immunoSEQ assay at survey resolution or with the hsTCRB kit. The paper's data handling went like this. The immunoSEQ software was used for initial read processing, and the LymphoSeq R package was used for repertoire analyses. Clonality was calculated as 1 minus normalized Shannon entropy, and the Gini coefficient was also calculated for each TRB dataset. Phenotypes of unsorted samples were inferred by mapping TRB sequences from sorted subsets of the recipient or donor onto the same recipient's unsorted samples. The immuneACCESS repertoire file appears here via TCRdb, limited to in-frame rearrangements. These files lack a portion of the clones; in checked studies, under half of the deficit traces to unresolved V genes, and the cause of the others is not known. The V and J calls and clone size are taken from that table; D and trimming were inferred from the DNA. For this sample, under 45,000 clones are listed, none of them singletons. In total, the top ten clones hold around 4.5% of the sample.

The CDR3 sequence holds 18 residues, the cysteine and phenylalanine included. Only CDR3 DNA is held: 54 bases, read in frame from base 1. Taken from the germline V gene, the CDR1 and CDR2 loops are KGHSH and LQKENI. From V the trimming removes 3 bases and from J it removes 2 bases, while the gene matches leave 9 bases of the junction unaccounted for. This receptor was taken from a woman aged 50 to 60 in good health and a related stem cell transplant donor. The specimen was PBMCs. The V and J segments used are TRBV18 and TRBJ1-5; TRBD1 agrees with 11 junctional bases. The DNA sequence is as follows: TGTGCCAGCTCACCGGCGGGACAGGGGGGAGGTGGCAATCAGCCCCAGCATTTT. Its protein is CASSPAGQGGGGNQPQHF. With the rest looked up from the reference TRBV18 and TRBJ1-5 genes rather than sequenced, the full variable domain is NAGVMQNPRHLVRRRGQEARLRCSPMKGHSHVYWYRQLPEEGLKFMVYLQKENIIDESGMPKERFSAEFPKEGPSILRIQQVVRGDSAAYFCASSPAGQGGGGNQPQHFGDGTRLSIL.